The clone carrying this T cell receptor beta chain was detected many times. Its cognate antigen is unknown. This sample is part of a study of CD8 T cells in ankylosing spondylitis. This CDR3 comprises 15 residues. Trimming removed 1 base from V and 4 bases from J, with 10 bases in between. CDR1 is MDHEN and CDR2 is SYDVKM in the germline V gene. MiXCR was run by TCRdb on the 5' RACE reads, yielding one entry per CDR3 protein. The sample yields around 250,000 distinct CDR3 sequences, about 10% seen once. Findings and limits, study-wide: What appeared characteristic of ankylosing spondylitis blood was a TCR beta motif of 7 or 8 highly homologous variants.

The rearrangement joins TRBV28 to TRBJ2-2; maybe TRBD1 (5 bases). The source of this sequence is a male donor with ankylosing spondylitis or in good health (not recorded which). The sample was blood, either unsorted or a sorted T cell fraction (not recorded which). CDR3 protein: CASSLLGLPTGELFF. The CDR3 bases are TGTGCCAGCAGTTTATTGGGGCTGCCCACCGGGGAGCTGTTTTTT.